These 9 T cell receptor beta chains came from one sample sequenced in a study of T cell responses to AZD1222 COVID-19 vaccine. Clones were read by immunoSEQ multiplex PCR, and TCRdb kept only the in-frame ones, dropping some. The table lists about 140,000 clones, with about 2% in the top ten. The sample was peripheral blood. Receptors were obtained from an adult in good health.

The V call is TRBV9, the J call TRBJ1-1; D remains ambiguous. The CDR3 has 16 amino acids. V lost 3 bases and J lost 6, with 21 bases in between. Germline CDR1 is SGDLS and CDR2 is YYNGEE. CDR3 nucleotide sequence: TGTGCCAGCAGCGGTTCCCCCGGGCCCCCCGAGGCTGAAGCTTTCTTT. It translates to CASSGSPGPPEAEAFF.

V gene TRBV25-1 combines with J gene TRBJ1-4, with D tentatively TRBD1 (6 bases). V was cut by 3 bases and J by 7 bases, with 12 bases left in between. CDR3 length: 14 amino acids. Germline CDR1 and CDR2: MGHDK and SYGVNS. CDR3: CASSDDRSVEKLFF. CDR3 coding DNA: TGTGCCAGCAGTGACGACAGGTCTGTTGAAAAACTGTTTTTT.

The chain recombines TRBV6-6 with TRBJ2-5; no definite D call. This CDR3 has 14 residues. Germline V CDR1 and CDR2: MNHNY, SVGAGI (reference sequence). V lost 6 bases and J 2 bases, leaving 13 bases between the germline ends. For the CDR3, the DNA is TGTGCCAGCAGGTTAGGCCTGGGACAAGAGACCCAGTACTTC. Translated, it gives CASRLGLGQETQYF.

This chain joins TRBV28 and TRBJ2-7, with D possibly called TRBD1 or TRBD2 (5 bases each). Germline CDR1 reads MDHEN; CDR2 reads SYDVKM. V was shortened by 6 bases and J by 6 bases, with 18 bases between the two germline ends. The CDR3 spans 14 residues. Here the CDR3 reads CASRTGAALGEQYF. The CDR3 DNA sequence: TGTGCCAGCAGGACCGGGGCCGCGCTGGGCGAGCAGTACTTC.

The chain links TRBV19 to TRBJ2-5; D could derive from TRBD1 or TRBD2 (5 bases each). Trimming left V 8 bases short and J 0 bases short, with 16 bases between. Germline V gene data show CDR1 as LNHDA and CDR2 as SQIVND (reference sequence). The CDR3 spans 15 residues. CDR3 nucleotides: TGTGCCAGTCGGCTTCGAGGGACCAACCAAGAGACCCAGTACTTC. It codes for CASRLRGTNQETQYF.

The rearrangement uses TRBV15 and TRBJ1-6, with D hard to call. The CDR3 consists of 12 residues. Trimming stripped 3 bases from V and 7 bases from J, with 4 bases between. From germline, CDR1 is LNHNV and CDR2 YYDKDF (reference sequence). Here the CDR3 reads CATSSLNSPLHF. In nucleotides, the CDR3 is TGTGCCACCAGCAGCCTGAATTCACCCCTCCACTTT.

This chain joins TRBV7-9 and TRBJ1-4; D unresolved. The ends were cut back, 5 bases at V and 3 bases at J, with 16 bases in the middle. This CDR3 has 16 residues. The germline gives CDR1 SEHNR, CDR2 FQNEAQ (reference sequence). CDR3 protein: CASSQGAGYANEKLFF. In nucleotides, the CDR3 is TGTGCCAGCAGCCAAGGTGCGGGGTATGCTAATGAAAAACTGTTTTTT.

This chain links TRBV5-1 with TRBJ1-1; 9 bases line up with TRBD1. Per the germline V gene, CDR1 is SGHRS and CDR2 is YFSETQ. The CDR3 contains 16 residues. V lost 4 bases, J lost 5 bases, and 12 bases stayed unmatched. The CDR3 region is CASSPGQGGVRTEAFF. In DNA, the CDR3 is TGCGCCAGCAGCCCGGGACAGGGTGGGGTGCGGACTGAAGCTTTCTTT.

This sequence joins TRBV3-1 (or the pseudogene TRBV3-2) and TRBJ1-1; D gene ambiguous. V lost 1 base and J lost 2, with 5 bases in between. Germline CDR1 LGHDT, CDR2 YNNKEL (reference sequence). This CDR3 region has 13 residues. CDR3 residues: CASSQVKNTEAFF. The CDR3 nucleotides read TGTGCCAGCAGCCAAGTGAAAAACACTGAAGCTTTCTTT.